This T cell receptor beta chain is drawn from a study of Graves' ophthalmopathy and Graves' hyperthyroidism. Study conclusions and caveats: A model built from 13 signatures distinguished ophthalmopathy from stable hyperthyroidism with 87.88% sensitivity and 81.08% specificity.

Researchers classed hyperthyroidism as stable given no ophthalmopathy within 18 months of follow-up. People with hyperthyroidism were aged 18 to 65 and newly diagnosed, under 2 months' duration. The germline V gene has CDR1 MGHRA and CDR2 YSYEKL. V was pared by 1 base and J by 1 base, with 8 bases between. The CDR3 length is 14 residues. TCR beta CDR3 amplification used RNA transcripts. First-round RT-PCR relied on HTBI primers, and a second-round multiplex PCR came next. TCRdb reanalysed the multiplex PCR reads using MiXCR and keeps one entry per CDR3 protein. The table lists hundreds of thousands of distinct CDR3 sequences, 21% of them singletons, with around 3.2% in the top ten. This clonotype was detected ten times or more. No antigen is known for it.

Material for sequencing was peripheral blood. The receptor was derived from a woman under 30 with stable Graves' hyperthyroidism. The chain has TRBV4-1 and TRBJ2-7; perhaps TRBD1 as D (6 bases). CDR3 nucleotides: TGCGCCAGCAGCCAAGTGGACAGTTCCTACGAGCAGTACTTC. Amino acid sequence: CASSQVDSSYEQYF.